This T cell receptor (beta chain) was found in a study of CXCR3 chemokines and chemotherapy response in bladder cancer. Via MiXCR, TCRdb re-called the PCR reads, giving one row per CDR3 protein. Altogether about 280 distinct CDR3 sequences are present, less than 15% being singletons, with the ten largest covering roughly a third. This CDR3 comprises 15 residues. V lost 6 bases, J lost 4 bases, and 6 bases stayed unmatched. Germline V gene lookup returns CDR1 MDHEN and CDR2 SYDVKM. This clonotype ranks as large. The TCR originated in a human donor with bladder cancer that did not respond to neoadjuvant chemotherapy. The rearrangement links TRBV28 to TRBJ2-1; 10 nucleotides align to TRBD2. Sampling took place from a patient whose treatment included neoadjuvant chemotherapy. The CDR3 DNA sequence: TGTGCCAGCAGCCTACCTAGCGGGGGTTACAATGAGCAGTTCTTC. As protein: CASSLPSGGYNEQFF.